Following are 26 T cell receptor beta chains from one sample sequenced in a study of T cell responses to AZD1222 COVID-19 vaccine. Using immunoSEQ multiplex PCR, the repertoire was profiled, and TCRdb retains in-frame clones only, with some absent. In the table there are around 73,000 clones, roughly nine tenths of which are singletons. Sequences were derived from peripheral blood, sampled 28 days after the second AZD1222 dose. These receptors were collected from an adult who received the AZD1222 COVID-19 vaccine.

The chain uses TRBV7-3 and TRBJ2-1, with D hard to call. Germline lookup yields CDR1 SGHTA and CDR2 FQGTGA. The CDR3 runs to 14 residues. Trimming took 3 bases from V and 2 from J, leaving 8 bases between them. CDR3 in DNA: TGTGCCAGCAGCTTCCAGAGGCCCTACAATGAGCAGTTCTTC. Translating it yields CASSFQRPYNEQFF.

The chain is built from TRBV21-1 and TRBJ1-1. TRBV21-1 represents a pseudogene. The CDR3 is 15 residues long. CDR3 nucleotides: TGTGCCAGCAGCAAACTGGGGGGGCGAGGGACTGAAGCTTTCTTT. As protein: CASSKLGGRGTEAFF.

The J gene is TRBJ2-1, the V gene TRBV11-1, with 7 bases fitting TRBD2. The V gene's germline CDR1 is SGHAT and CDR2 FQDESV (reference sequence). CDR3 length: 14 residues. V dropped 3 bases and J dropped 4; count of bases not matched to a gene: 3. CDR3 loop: CASSFYGGYNEQFF. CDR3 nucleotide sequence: TGTGCCAGCAGCTTCTACGGGGGGTACAATGAGCAGTTCTTC.

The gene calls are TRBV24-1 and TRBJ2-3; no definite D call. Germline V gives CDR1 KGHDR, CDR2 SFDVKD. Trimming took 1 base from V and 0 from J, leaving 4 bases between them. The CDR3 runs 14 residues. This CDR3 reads CATSDLQSTDTQYF. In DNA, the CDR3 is TGTGCCACCAGTGATTTACAGAGCACAGATACGCAGTATTTT.

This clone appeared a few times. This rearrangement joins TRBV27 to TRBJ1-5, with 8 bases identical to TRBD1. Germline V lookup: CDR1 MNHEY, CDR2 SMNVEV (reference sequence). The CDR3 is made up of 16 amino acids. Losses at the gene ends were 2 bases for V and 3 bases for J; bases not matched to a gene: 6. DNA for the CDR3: TGTGCCAGCAGTTTAAACCGGGACAGGACCAATCAGCCCCAGCATTTT. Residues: CASSLNRDRTNQPQHF.

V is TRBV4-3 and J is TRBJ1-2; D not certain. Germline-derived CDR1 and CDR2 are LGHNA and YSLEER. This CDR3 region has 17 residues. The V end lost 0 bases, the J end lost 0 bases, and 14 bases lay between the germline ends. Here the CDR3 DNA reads TGCGCCAGCAGCCAAGATATTGGGGTCCCGTCTAACTATGGCTACACCTTC. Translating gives CASSQDIGVPSNYGYTF.

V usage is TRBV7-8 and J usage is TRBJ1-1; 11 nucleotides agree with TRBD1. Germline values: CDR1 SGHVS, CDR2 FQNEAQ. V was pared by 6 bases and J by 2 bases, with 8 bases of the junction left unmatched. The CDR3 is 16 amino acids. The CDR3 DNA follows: TGTGCCAGCAGAAAAGGACAGGGGGCTTTTAACACTGAAGCTTTCTTT. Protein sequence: CASRKGQGAFNTEAFF.

The CDR3 nucleotides read TGTGCCAGCAGTGGACAGGCCTACGAGCAGTACTTC. Protein sequence: CASSGQAYEQYF. The chain couples TRBV2 to TRBJ2-7; possible D gene TRBD1, 6 bases. The germline CDR1 and CDR2 sequences are SNHLY and FYNNEI. V lost 4 bases and J 2 bases, leaving 6 bases between the germline ends. This CDR3 contains 12 residues.

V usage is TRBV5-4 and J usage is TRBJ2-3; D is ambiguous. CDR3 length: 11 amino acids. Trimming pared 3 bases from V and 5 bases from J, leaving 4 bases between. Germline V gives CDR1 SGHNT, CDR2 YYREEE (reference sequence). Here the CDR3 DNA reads TGTGCCAGCAGCTGGGGAGATACGCAGTATTTT. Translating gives CASSWGDTQYF.

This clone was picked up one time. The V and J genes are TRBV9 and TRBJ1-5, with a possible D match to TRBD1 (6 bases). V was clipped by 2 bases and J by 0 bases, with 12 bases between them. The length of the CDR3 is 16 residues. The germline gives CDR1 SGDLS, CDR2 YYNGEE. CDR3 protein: CASSVGAGDSNQPQHF. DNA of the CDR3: TGTGCCAGCAGCGTCGGGGCAGGGGATAGCAATCAGCCCCAGCATTTT.

The CDR3: CASRLAGKTSEQYF. In DNA, the CDR3 is TGTGCCAGCAGACTAGCGGGGAAGACGTCCGAGCAGTACTTC. J is TRBJ2-7 and V is TRBV27, with 10 bases identical to TRBD2. The V and J ends lost 6 bases and 6 bases, in that order; junction bases with no gene match: 8. Germline CDR1 is MNHEY and CDR2 is SMNVEV (reference sequence). The CDR3 totals 14 residues.

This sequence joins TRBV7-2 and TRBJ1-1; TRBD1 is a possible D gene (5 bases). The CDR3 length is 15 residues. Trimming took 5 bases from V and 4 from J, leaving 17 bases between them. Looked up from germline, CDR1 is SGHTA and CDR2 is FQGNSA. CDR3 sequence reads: CASSLSGSSFTEAFF. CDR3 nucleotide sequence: TGTGCCAGCAGCCTATCAGGGTCCTCCTTCACTGAAGCTTTCTTT.

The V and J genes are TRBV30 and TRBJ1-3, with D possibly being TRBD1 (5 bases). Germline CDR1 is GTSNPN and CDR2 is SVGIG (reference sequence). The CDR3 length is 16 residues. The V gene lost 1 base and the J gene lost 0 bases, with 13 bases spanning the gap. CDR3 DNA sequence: TGTGCCTGGAGTGCCATGCCGGGACGCTCTGGAAACACCATATATTTT. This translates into CAWSAMPGRSGNTIYF.

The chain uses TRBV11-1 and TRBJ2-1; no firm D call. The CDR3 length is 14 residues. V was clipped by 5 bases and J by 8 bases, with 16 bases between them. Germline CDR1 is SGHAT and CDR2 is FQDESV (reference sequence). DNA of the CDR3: TGTGCCAGCAGCCCGTCGTCTAATGCCGATGAGCAGTTCTTC. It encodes CASSPSSNADEQFF.

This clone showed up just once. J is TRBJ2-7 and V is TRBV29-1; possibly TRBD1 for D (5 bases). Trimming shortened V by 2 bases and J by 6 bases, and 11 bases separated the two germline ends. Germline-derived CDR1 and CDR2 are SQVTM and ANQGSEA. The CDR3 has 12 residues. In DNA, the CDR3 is TGCAGCGTTGAACAGGGCTGGGGCGAGCAGTACTTC. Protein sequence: CSVEQGWGEQYF.

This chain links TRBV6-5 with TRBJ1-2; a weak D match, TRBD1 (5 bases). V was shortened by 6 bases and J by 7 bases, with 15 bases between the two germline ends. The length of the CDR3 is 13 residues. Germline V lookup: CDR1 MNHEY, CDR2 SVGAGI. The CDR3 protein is CASSPLGTLGYTF. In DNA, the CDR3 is TGTGCCAGCAGCCCCCTTGGGACCCTTGGCTACACCTTC.

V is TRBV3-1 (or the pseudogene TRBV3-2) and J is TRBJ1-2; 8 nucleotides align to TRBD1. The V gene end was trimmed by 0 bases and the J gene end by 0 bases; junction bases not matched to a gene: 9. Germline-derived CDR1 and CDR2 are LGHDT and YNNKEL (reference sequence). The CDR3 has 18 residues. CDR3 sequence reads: CASSQDLPGGIANYGYTF. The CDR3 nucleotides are TGTGCCAGCAGCCAAGATCTGCCAGGGGGCATAGCTAACTATGGCTACACCTTC.

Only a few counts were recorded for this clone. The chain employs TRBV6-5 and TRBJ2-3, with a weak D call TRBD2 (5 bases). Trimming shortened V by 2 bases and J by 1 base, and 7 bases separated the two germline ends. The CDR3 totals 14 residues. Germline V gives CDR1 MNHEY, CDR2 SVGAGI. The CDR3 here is CASSYAGGTDTQYF. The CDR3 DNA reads TGTGCCAGCAGTTACGCCGGGGGCACAGATACGCAGTATTTT.

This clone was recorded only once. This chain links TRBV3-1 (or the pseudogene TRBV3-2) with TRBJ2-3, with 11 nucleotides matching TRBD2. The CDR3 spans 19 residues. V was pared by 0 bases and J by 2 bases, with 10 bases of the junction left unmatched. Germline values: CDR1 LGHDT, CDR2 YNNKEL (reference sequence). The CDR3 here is CASSQERPTSGGFTDTQYF. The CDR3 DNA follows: TGTGCCAGCAGCCAAGAGAGGCCCACTAGCGGGGGATTCACAGATACGCAGTATTTT.

The CDR3, as DNA: TGTGCCAGCAGCCATGGACAGGGGGCGCGAGATACGCAGTATTTT. Translating it yields CASSHGQGARDTQYF. V and J are TRBV3-1 (or the pseudogene TRBV3-2) and TRBJ2-3, with TRBD1 matching over 11 bases. Germline V gives CDR1 LGHDT, CDR2 YNNKEL (reference sequence). The V and J ends lost 3 bases and 5 bases, in that order; junction bases with no gene match: 4. This CDR3 is 15 amino acids long.

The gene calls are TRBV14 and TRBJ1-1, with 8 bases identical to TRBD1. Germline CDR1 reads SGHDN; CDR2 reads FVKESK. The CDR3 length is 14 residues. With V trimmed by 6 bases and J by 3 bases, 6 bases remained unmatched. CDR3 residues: CASRRQGWDTEAFF. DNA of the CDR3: TGTGCCAGCAGAAGACAGGGGTGGGACACTGAAGCTTTCTTT. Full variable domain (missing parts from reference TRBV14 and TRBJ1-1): EAGVTQFPSHSVIEKGQTVTLRCDPISGHDNLYWYRRVMGKEIKFLLHFVKESKQDESGMPNNRFLAERTGGTYSTLKVQPAELEDSGVYFCASRRQGWDTEAFFGQGTRLTVV.

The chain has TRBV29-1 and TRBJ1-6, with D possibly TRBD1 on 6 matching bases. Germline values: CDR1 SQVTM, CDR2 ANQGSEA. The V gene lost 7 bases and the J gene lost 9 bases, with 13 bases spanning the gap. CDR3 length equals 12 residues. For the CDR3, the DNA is TGCAGCGCAGGGACCAGGGGTTCACCCCTCCACTTT. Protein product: CSAGTRGSPLHF.

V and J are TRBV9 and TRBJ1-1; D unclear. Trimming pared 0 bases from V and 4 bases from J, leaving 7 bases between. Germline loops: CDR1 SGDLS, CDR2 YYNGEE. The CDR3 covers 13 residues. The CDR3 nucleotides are TGTGCCAGCAGCGTAGGCCCTTCCACTGAAGCTTTCTTT. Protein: CASSVGPSTEAFF. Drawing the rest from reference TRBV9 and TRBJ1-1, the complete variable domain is DSGVTQTPKHLITATGQRVTLRCSPRSGDLSVYWYQQSLDQGLQFLIQYYNGEERAKGNILERFSAQQFPDLHSELNLSSLELGDSALYFCASSVGPSTEAFFGQGTRLTVV.

The DNA for the CDR3 is TGCGCCAGCAGCCTGCAGGGGGACATAGGCTACACCTTC. Its translation is CASSLQGDIGYTF. The chain couples TRBV5-1 to TRBJ1-2; 7 bases map to TRBD1. Losses at the gene ends were 4 bases for V and 8 bases for J; bases not matched to a gene: 8. The length of the CDR3 is 13 residues. Germline CDR1 is SGHRS and CDR2 is YFSETQ. The full variable domain, with the rest looked up from reference TRBV5-1 and TRBJ1-2, is KAGVTQTPRYLIKTRGQQVTLSCSPISGHRSVSWYQQTPGQGLQFLFEYFSETQRNKGNFPGRFSGRQFSNSRSEMNVSTLELGDSALYLCASSLQGDIGYTFGSGTRLTVV.

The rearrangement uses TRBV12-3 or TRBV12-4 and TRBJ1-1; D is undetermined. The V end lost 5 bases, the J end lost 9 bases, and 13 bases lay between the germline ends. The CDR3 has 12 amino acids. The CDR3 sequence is CASSPRQAQAFF. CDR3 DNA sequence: TGTGCCAGCAGTCCACGCCAGGCACAAGCTTTCTTT.

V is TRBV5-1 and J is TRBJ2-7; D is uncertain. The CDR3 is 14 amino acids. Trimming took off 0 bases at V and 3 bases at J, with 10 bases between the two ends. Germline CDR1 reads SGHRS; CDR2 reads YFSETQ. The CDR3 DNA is TGCGCCAGCAGCTTGGTCACACCGAACTACGAGCAGTACTTC. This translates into CASSLVTPNYEQYF.